This T cell receptor beta chain derives from a study of T-cell memory formation after mild COVID-19. Whole-study findings and limits: Nothing showed for sure that second-wave clones peaking on day 37 were SARS-CoV-2 specific.

Trimming took off 2 bases at V and 7 bases at J, with 21 bases between the two ends. From germline, CDR1 is MGHRA and CDR2 YSYEKL. The CDR3 length is 17 residues. TCRdb used MiXCR to reprocess the 5' RACE reads, holding one entry per CDR3 protein. The data contain around 310,000 distinct CDR3 sequences, about 16% of them seen just once; the ten biggest clones take up 20% to 25%. As to this clonotype: The antigen is unknown.

This chain uses TRBV4-1 with TRBJ2-1; maybe TRBD2 (5 bases). The TCR comes from a man between 18 and 35 years old who had mild COVID-19 (a few samples of this study predate the infection). Cell type and time point are not known. Material for sequencing was PBMCs or a T cell subset sorted from them (not recorded which). The CDR3 DNA reads TGCGCCAGCAGCCAATTCGGGATAGGTCTAGATGAGAATGAGCAGTTCTTC. It specifies CASSQFGIGLDENEQFF.